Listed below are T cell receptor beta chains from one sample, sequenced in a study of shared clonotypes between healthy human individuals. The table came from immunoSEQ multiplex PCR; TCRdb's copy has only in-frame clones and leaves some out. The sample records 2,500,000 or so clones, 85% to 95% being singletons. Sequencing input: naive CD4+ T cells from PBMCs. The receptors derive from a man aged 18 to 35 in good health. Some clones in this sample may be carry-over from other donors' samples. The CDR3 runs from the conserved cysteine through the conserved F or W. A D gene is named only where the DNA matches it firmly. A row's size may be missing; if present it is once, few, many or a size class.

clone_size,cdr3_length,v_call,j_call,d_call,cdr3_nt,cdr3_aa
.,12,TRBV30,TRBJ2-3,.,TGTGCCTGGAGTGTAGGGTTGAATACGCAGTATTTT,CAWSVGLNTQYF
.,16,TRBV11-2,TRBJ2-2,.,TGTGCCAGCAGCCCACTCGGGGGACCAAACACCGGGGAGCTGTTTTTT,CASSPLGGPNTGELFF
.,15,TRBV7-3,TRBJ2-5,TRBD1,TGTGCCAGCAGCTTAACGGGACAGGGAGGGGAGACCCAGTACTTC,CASSLTGQGGETQYF
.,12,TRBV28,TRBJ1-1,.,TGTGCCAGCAGTTTAACCAACACTGAAGCTTTCTTT,CASSLTNTEAFF
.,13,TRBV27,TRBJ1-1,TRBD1,TGTGCCAGCAGTCTCAAACAGGGGACTGAAGCTTTCTTT,CASSLKQGTEAFF
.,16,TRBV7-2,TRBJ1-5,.,TGTGCCAGCAGCTTAACACCGGGGAGTAGCAATCAGCCCCAGCATTTT,CASSLTPGSSNQPQHF
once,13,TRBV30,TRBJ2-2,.,TGTGCCAGAGTCGGCAGGCCCTCTAGGGAGCTGTTTTTT,CARVGRPSRELFF
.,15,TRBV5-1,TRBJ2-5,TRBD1,TGCGCCAGCAGCCGTTCCGGGACAGGAGGGGAGACCCAGTACTTC,CASSRSGTGGETQYF
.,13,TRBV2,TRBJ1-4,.,TGTGCCAGCAGTCTTGCAGAGGATGAAAAACTGTTTTTT,CASSLAEDEKLFF
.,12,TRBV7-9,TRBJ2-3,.,TGTGCCAGCAGCTTAATCTCAGATACGCAGTATTTT,CASSLISDTQYF
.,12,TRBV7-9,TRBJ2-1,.,TGTGCCAGCAGCAACCTAGGGTATGAGCAGTTCTTC,CASSNLGYEQFF
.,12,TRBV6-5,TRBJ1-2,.,TGTGCCAGCAGTTGGGGGAACTATGGCTACACCTTC,CASSWGNYGYTF
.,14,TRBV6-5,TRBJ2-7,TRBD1,TGTGCCAGCAGTTCGACAGGGTCTGGGTACGAGCAGTACTTC,CASSSTGSGYEQYF
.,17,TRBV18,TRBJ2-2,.,TGTGCCAGCTCACCAATAGTTTCAGCGGGGAACACCGGGGAGCTGTTTTTT,CASSPIVSAGNTGELFF
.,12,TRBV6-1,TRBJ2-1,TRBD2,TGTGCCAGCACCTTCCCGGGACTAGGGCAGTTCTTC,CASTFPGLGQFF
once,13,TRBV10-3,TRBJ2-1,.,TGTGCCATCAACGTGGGGTCCTACAATGAGCAGTTCTTC,CAINVGSYNEQFF
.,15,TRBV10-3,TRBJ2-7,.,TGTGCCATCAGGGAGGCCGCGGTTGCCCCCTACGAGCAGTACTTC,CAIREAAVAPYEQYF
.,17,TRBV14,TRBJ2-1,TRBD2,TGTGCCAGCAGCCAAGATGGGGCGCTAGCGGGACTCAATGAGCAGTTCTTC,CASSQDGALAGLNEQFF
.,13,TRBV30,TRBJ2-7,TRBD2,TGTGCCTGGAGTAGCGGGAGCATCTACGAGCAGTACTTC,CAWSSGSIYEQYF
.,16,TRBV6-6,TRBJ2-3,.,TGTGCCAGCACTAATAGCGGAGGGAGCGGTACAGATACGCAGTATTTT,CASTNSGGSGTDTQYF
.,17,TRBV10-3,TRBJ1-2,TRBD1,TGTGCCATCAGTGGAAGTTTAGGGACAGACTATGTGCGGGGCTACACCTTC,CAISGSLGTDYVRGYTF
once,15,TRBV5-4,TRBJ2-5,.,TGTGCCAGCAGCTTCGAGAGGGGGCCGCGGGGGACCCAGTACTTC,CASSFERGPRGTQYF
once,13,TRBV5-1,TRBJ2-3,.,TGCGCCAGCAGCCCACGTGGGGTCCTTGAAGAGTATTTT,CASSPRGVLEEYF
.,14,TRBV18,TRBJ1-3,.,TGTGCCAGCTCACCCATCGACTCTGGAAACACCATATATTTT,CASSPIDSGNTIYF
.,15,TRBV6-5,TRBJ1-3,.,TGTGCCAGCACGGGGGGGCGGAGGTTGGGAAACACCATATATTTT,CASTGGRRLGNTIYF
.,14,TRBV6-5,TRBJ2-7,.,TGTGCCAGCAGTTACGGTTCGATCGGCCACGAGCAGTACTTC,CASSYGSIGHEQYF
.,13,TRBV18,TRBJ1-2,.,TGTGCCAGCTCACCAGGGCCTCGCTATGGCTACACCTTC,CASSPGPRYGYTF
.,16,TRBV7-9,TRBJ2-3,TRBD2,TGTGCCAGCAGCTCGACTAGCGGGAGACCCACAGATACGCAGTATTTT,CASSSTSGRPTDTQYF
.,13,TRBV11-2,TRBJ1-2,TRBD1,TGTGCCAGCAGGGACAGGGGGAACTATGGCTACACCTTC,CASRDRGNYGYTF
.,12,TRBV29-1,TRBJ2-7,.,TGCAGCGTTGGCCCTAGCTCCTACGAGCAGTACTTC,CSVGPSSYEQYF
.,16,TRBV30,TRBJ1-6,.,TGTGCCTGGAGTGTTCAGGGGAGCTCCTATAATTCACCCCTCCACTTT,CAWSVQGSSYNSPLHF
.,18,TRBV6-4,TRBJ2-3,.,TGTGCCAGCAGTCCCAACCCGGTCGGGCAGTATGGGGCAGATACGCAGTATTTT,CASSPNPVGQYGADTQYF
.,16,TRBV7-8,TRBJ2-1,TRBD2,TGTGCCAGCAGCTTCACCCGACTAGCGTATGACAATGAGCAGTTCTTC,CASSFTRLAYDNEQFF
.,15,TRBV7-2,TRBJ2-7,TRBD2,TGTGCCAGCAGCTTACCTGCGGGAGGGCCTCGTGAGCAGTACTTC,CASSLPAGGPREQYF
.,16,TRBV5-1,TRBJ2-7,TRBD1,TGCGCCAGCAGCTTGGCGGCCGGACAGGGCTCCTACGAGCAGTACTTC,CASSLAAGQGSYEQYF
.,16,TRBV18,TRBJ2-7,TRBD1,TGTGCCAGCTCACCCTTCGGGACAGGGCTAACCTACGAGCAGTACTTC,CASSPFGTGLTYEQYF
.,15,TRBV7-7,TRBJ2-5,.,TGTGCCAGCAGCTTAATCAGGGGGGTAGGGGAGACCCAGTACTTC,CASSLIRGVGETQYF
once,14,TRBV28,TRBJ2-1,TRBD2,TGTGCCAGCAGCCGGGAGGTCTCCTACAATGAGCAGTTCTTC,CASSREVSYNEQFF
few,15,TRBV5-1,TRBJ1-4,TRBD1,TGCGCCAGCAGCTTCACCGGGACAGGGAATGGAAAACTGTTTTTT,CASSFTGTGNGKLFF
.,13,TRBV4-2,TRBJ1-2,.,TGTGCCAGCAGCCAAGATCACACCTATGGCTACACCTTC,CASSQDHTYGYTF
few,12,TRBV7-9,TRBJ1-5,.,TGTGCCAGCAGCTCGGTCGATCAGCCCCAGCATTTT,CASSSVDQPQHF
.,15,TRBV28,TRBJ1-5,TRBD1,TGTGCCAGCAGTCCGCGGACAGGAGCTCATCAGCCCCAGCATTTT,CASSPRTGAHQPQHF
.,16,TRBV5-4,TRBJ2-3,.,TGTGCCAGCAGCCCCGGATCACTATCCAGCACAGATACGCAGTATTTT,CASSPGSLSSTDTQYF
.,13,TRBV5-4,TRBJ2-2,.,TGTGCCAGCAGCTACGAGGACTACCGGGAGCTGTTTTTT,CASSYEDYRELFF
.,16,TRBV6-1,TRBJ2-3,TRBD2,TGTGCCAGCAGTGAAGGGACTAGCGGGATCACAGATACGCAGTATTTT,CASSEGTSGITDTQYF
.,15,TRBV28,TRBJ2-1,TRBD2,TGTGCCATTGGGGCTAGCGGGAGGGAATACAATGAGCAGTTCTTC,CAIGASGREYNEQFF
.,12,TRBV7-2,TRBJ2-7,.,TGTGCCAGCAGTCAATATAGCTACGAGCAGTACTTC,CASSQYSYEQYF
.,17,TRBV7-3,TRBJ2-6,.,TGTGCCAGCAGCTCCTCGGGACGGTCGGCGGTCGCCAACGTCCTGACTTTC,CASSSSGRSAVANVLTF
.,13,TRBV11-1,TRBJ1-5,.,TGTGCCAGCAGCTTAGCCCTAAATCAGCCCCAGCATTTT,CASSLALNQPQHF
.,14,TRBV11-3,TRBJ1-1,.,TGTGCCAGCAGCTTACGTGGGTCACACACTGAAGCTTTCTTT,CASSLRGSHTEAFF
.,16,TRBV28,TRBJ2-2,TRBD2,TGTGCCAGTCAGGGCGGGAGTACGAAATCCGCCGGGGAGCTGTTTTTT,CASQGGSTKSAGELFF
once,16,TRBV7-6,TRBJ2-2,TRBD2,TGTGCCAGCAGCGATCTAGCGGGAGGGCCCCCCGGGGAGCTGTTTTTT,CASSDLAGGPPGELFF
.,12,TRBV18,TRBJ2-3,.,TGTGCCAGCTCACCAATTGGGGATACGCAGTATTTT,CASSPIGDTQYF
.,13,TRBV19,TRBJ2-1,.,TGTGCCAGTAGTATATGGAGGGCCGATGAGCAGTTCTTC,CASSIWRADEQFF
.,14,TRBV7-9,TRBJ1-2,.,TGTGCCAGCAGCTTGGACAGCTCGAACTATGGCTACACCTTC,CASSLDSSNYGYTF
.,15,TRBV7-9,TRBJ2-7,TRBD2,TGTGCCAGCAGCATAATGGGGACTAGTACAGACGAGCAGTACTTC,CASSIMGTSTDEQYF
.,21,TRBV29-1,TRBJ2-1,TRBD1,TGCAGCGTTGAAGATCTGAAGGGTATCACTAGGGGGCCCACCTTCTACAATGAGCAGTTCTTC,CSVEDLKGITRGPTFYNEQFF